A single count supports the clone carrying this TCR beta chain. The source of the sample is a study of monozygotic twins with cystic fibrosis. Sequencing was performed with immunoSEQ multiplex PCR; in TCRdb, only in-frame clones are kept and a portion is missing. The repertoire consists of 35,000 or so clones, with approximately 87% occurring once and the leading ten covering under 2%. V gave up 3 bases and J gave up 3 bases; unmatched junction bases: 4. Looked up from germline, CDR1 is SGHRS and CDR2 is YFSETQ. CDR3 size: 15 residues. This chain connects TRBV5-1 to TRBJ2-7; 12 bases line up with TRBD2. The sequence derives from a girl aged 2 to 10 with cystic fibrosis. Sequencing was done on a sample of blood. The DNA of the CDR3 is TGCGCCAGCAGCTCCGGACTAGCGGGGAACTACGAGCAGTACTTC. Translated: CASSSGLAGNYEQYF.